The 14 T cell receptor beta chains below all came from one sample that was sequenced in a study of blood T cell repertoires in COVID-19. Assay: immunoSEQ multiplex PCR; the TCRdb copy retains only in-frame clones and omits some. Of approximately 71,000 clones listed, just over 85% were seen once; the top ten hold approximately 4.8%. The sample was peripheral blood. These TCRs come from a human donor in a cohort sampled during active COVID-19.

V gene TRBV2 combines with J gene TRBJ1-1, with D perhaps TRBD1 (5 bases). The CDR3 is made up of 13 amino acids. Germline V gene data show CDR1 as SNHLY and CDR2 as FYNNEI. Trimming removed 11 bases at V and 5 bases at J, with 18 bases between. The CDR3, as DNA: TGTGCCCAAGGGCAGGGATGGGCAACTGAAGCTTTCTTT. This sequence encodes CAQGQGWATEAFF.

The CDR3 is CASSSPMRANEKLFF. CDR3 in DNA: TGTGCCAGCAGCTCCCCCATGAGAGCTAATGAAAAACTGTTTTTT. The V and J genes are TRBV7-9 and TRBJ1-4; D gene unclear. This CDR3 has 15 residues. Germline values: CDR1 SEHNR, CDR2 FQNEAQ (reference sequence). Between the trimmed V and J ends, which lost 4 bases and 3 bases, there was a span of 12 bases. The full variable domain, with the rest looked up from reference TRBV7-9 and TRBJ1-4, is DTGVSQNPRHKITKRGQNVTFRCDPISEHNRLYWYRQTLGQGPEFLTYFQNEAQLEKSRLLSDRFSAERPKGSFSTLEIQRTEQGDSAMYLCASSSPMRANEKLFFGSGTQLSVL.

This clone was detected a few times. The chain couples TRBV6-5 to TRBJ1-2; 7 bases agree with TRBD1. The CDR3 consists of 13 residues. CDR1 MNHEY and CDR2 SVGAGI come from the germline V gene. The V segment lost 6 bases and the J segment 8 bases; nucleotides outside the gene matches: 9. DNA for the CDR3: TGTGCCAGCAGCGCGAGACAGGGTGAGGGCTACACCTTC. Amino acids: CASSARQGEGYTF.

This clone was picked up many times. The gene calls are TRBV7-2 and TRBJ2-7; 10 bases match TRBD2. The CDR3 loop spans 15 amino acids. The germline V gene has CDR1 SGHTA and CDR2 FQGNSA. With V trimmed by 1 base and J by 5 bases, 5 bases remained unmatched. Here the CDR3 reads CASSLGTSGINEQYF. CDR3 in DNA: TGTGCCAGCAGCTTAGGAACTAGCGGGATAAACGAGCAGTACTTC.

This clone has only a few counts. The chain couples TRBV4-1 to TRBJ1-1; 8 bases align to TRBD1. V gave up 4 bases and J gave up 5 bases; unmatched junction bases: 9. CDR1 is MGHRA and CDR2 is YSYEKL in the germline V gene. CDR3 length equals 15 residues. The CDR3 region is CASSPPDRGETEAFF. The DNA for the CDR3 is TGCGCCAGCAGCCCCCCCGACAGGGGCGAAACTGAAGCTTTCTTT.

The chain uses TRBV19 and TRBJ2-1; tentative D call: TRBD2 (6 bases). The CDR3 extends over 16 amino acids. Germline assignment: CDR1 LNHDA and CDR2 SQIVND (reference sequence). V was shortened by 2 bases and J by 7 bases, with 18 bases between the two germline ends. DNA of the CDR3: TGTGCCAGTAGTATAAGGTCCGGGGGTCGGGGGAATGAGCAGTTCTTC. It codes for CASSIRSGGRGNEQFF. Filled out from reference TRBV19 and TRBJ2-1, the complete variable domain reads DGGITQSPKYLFRKEGQNVTLSCEQNLNHDAMYWYRQDPGQGLRLIYYSQIVNDFQKGDIAEGYSVSREKKESFPLTVTSAQKNPTAFYLCASSIRSGGRGNEQFFGPGTRLTVL.

The CDR3 reads CASSQLMNTGELFF. Here the CDR3 DNA reads TGTGCCAGCAGCCAACTTATGAACACCGGGGAGCTGTTTTTT. The genes are TRBV9 and TRBJ2-2; no clear D. The V gene lost 4 bases and the J gene lost 1 base, with 8 bases spanning the gap. The length of the CDR3 is 14 residues. Germline CDR1 is SGDLS and CDR2 is YYNGEE.

The chain joins TRBV4-1 to TRBJ2-4, with a weak D call TRBD1 (5 bases). Germline V gene sequence: CDR1 MGHRA, CDR2 YSYEKL. Trimming removed 0 bases from V and 6 bases from J, with 15 bases in between. There are 16 residues in the CDR3. The CDR3 DNA sequence: TGCGCCAGCAGCCAAGAGTCGCAGGGCGCGAGAAACATTCAGTACTTC. It encodes CASSQESQGARNIQYF.

The chain is built from TRBV11-2 and TRBJ1-1, with D perhaps TRBD1 (6 bases). This CDR3 has 14 residues. The V and J ends lost 3 bases and 3 bases respectively, with 11 bases between them. CDR1 is SGHAT, CDR2 FQNNGV, per germline. The CDR3 sequence: CASSLAGADTEAFF. CDR3 bases: TGTGCCAGCAGCTTGGCGGGGGCAGACACTGAAGCTTTCTTT.

The genes are TRBV14 and TRBJ2-7; maybe TRBD2 (6 bases). The CDR3 consists of 15 residues. CDR1 SGHDN and CDR2 FVKESK come from the germline V gene. The V and J ends lost 3 bases and 1 base respectively, with 13 bases between them. Written as DNA, the CDR3 is TGTGCCAGCAGCCACGCCGGGACTGCATCCTACGAGCAGTACTTC. This codes for CASSHAGTASYEQYF.

The V call is TRBV10-1, the J call TRBJ2-3, with D possibly matching TRBD2 (6 bases). The V end was cut by 3 bases, the J end by 4 bases, with 20 bases between. Looked up from germline, CDR1 is WNHNN and CDR2 is SYGVQD (reference sequence). The CDR3 sequence is 17 residues long. CDR3 in amino acids: CASSDGGTPGPSDTQYF. The CDR3 DNA reads as TGCGCCAGCAGTGACGGGGGTACCCCCGGTCCCTCAGATACGCAGTATTTT.

The chain recombines TRBV19 with TRBJ2-2; 14 bases are a match to TRBD2. The CDR3 extends over 17 amino acids. V shed 3 bases and J 7 bases; nucleotides not matched to a gene: 7. The V gene's germline CDR1 is LNHDA and CDR2 SQIVND (reference sequence). The CDR3 sequence is CASSMGTSGRGVGELFF. In nucleotides, the CDR3 is TGTGCCAGTAGTATGGGGACTAGCGGGAGAGGGGTCGGGGAGCTGTTTTTT.

This clone was seen only once. V usage is TRBV28 and J usage is TRBJ1-6, with 9 positions matching TRBD1. V shed 4 bases and J 8 bases; nucleotides not matched to a gene: 18. This CDR3 region has 19 residues. CDR1 is MDHEN and CDR2 is SYDVKM in the germline V gene. The DNA of the CDR3 is TGTGCCAGCAGTTCCCGAATTCGACCGGGACAGGGATTACATTCACCCCTCCACTTT. This gives the protein CASSSRIRPGQGLHSPLHF.

This chain connects TRBV30 to TRBJ1-3; D is undetermined. The CDR3 runs to 13 residues. V lost 5 bases and J 0 bases, leaving 8 bases between the germline ends. The germline gives CDR1 GTSNPN, CDR2 SVGIG (reference sequence). The CDR3 protein is CAWSPDSGNTIYF. In DNA, the CDR3 is TGTGCCTGGTCCCCAGACTCTGGAAACACCATATATTTT.